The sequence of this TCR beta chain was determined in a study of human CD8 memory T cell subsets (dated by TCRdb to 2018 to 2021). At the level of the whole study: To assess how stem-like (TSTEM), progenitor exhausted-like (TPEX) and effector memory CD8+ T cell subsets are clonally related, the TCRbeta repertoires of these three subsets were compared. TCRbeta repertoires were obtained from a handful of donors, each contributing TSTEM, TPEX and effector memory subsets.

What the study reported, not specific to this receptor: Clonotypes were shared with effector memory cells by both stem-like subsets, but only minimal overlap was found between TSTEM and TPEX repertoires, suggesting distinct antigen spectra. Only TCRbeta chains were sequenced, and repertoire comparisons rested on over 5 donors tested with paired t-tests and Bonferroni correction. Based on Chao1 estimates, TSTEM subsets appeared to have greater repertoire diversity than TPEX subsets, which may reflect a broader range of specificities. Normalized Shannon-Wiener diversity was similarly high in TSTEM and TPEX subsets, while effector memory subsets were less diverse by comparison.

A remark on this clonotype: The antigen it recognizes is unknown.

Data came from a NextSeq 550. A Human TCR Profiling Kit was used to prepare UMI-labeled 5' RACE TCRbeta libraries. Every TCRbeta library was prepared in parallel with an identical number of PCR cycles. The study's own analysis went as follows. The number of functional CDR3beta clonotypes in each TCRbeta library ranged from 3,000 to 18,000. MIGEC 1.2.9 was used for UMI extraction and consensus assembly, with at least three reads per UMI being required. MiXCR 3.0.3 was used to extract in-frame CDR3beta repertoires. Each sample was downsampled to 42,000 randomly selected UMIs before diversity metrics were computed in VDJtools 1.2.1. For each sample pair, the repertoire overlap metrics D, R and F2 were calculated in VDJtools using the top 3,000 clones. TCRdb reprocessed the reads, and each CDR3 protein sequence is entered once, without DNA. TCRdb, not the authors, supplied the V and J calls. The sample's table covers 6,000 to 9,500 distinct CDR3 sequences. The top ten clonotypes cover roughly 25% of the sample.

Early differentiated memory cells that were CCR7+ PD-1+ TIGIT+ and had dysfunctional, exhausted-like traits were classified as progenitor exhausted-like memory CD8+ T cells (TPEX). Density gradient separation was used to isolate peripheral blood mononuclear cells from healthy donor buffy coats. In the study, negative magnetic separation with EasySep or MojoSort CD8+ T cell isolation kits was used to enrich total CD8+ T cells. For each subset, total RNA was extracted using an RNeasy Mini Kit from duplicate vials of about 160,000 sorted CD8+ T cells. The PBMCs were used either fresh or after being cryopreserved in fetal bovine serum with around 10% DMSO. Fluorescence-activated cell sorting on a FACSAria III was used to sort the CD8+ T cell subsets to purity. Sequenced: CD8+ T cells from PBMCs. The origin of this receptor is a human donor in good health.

The CDR3 amino acid sequence is: CASSKQGLSEFF. The sequence joins TRBV12-3 or TRBV12-4 to TRBJ2-1; TCRdb's D gene call, TRBD1, goes unchecked for lack of DNA. The CDR3 measures 12 amino acids from cysteine to phenylalanine. The DNA is not on file.